This section outlines one TCR beta chain sequence together with its context. The entry originates in a study of blood T cell repertoires in COVID-19. Overall study context: The analysed material was cDNA or gDNA that came from T cells, B-cell-depleted T cells, or PBMCs.

Seattle patient enrollment occurred during active infection, with longitudinal follow-up thereafter. In the original processing: Reference gene primer amplification yielded estimated nucleated cell counts. Generated by immunoSEQ multiplex PCR, the TCRdb table keeps only in-frame clones and is missing some. V, J and clone size derive from that table, while D and trimming were established from the DNA sequence. The sample holds about 110,000 clones, around 78% seen once. The receptor was isolated from a man older than 75 with COVID-19, enrolled during active disease. Sequences were obtained from peripheral blood.

CDR3 region: CASSLSIAGSNEQFF. As DNA, the CDR3 is TGCGCCAGCAGCTTGTCTATAGCGGGATCGAATGAGCAGTTCTTC. The chain carries TRBV5-1 and TRBJ2-1; TRBD2 matches 8 bases. The CDR3 is made up of 15 amino acids. Looked up from germline, CDR1 is SGHRS and CDR2 is YFSETQ. Unmatched junction bases numbered 7, after V lost 1 base and J lost 7 bases. Drawing the rest from reference TRBV5-1 and TRBJ2-1, the complete variable domain is KAGVTQTPRYLIKTRGQQVTLSCSPISGHRSVSWYQQTPGQGLQFLFEYFSETQRNKGNFPGRFSGRQFSNSRSEMNVSTLELGDSALYLCASSLSIAGSNEQFFGPGTRLTVL.